Following are 23 T cell receptor beta chains from one sample sequenced in a study of blood T cell repertoires in COVID-19. Produced via immunoSEQ multiplex PCR; TCRdb's table is partial and in-frame only. Among 100,000 to 150,000 clones, 65% to 85% were seen once, and the ten largest hold about a sixth. Sequenced sample: peripheral blood. These receptors were obtained from a young man with COVID-19, enrolled during active disease.

The CDR3 protein is CASSLAGGPRTDTQYF. The CDR3 coding sequence is TGCGCCAGCAGCCTAGCGGGGGGGCCTAGGACAGATACGCAGTATTTT. The chain recombines TRBV5-1 with TRBJ2-3; 12 bases are shared with TRBD2. The germline gives CDR1 SGHRS, CDR2 YFSETQ. The CDR3 sequence is 16 residues long. The ends lost 4 bases at V and 3 bases at J; junction bases unmatched: 6.

The V and J genes are TRBV4-3 and TRBJ2-5, with 10 bases that match TRBD2. Germline V gene sequence: CDR1 LGHNA, CDR2 YSLEER. J gave up 2 bases and V 1 base, and 7 bases lay outside the gene matches. This CDR3 has 17 residues. The CDR3 nucleotides are TGCGCCAGCAGCCAAGGGAGTAGCGGGGGGTTGCAAGAGACCCAGTACTTC. Translating gives CASSQGSSGGLQETQYF.

This clone was counted a few times. The chain carries TRBV28 and TRBJ2-5; TRBD2 matches 16 bases. The length of the CDR3 is 17 residues. Germline V lookup: CDR1 MDHEN, CDR2 SYDVKM. The J segment lost 5 bases and the V segment lost 6 bases, leaving 9 bases of the junction unmatched. CDR3 region: CASRTGTSGGAAETQYF. In DNA form, the CDR3 reads TGTGCCAGCAGGACCGGGACTAGCGGGGGGGCCGCGGAGACCCAGTACTTC. Full variable domain (outside the CDR3, taken from reference TRBV28 and TRBJ2-5): DVKVTQSSRYLVKRTGEKVFLECVQDMDHENMFWYRQDPGLGLRLIYFSYDVKMKEKGDIPEGYSVSREKKERFSLILESASTNQTSMYLCASRTGTSGGAAETQYFGPGTRLLVL.

The V gene is TRBV28, the J gene TRBJ2-5; 8 bases fit TRBD2. Per the germline V gene, CDR1 is MDHEN and CDR2 is SYDVKM. V gave up 8 bases and J gave up 7 bases; unmatched junction bases: 9. This CDR3 is 13 amino acids long. CDR3 in amino acids: CASLPGRVGTQYF. Here the CDR3 DNA reads TGTGCCAGCCTACCCGGGAGGGTGGGGACCCAGTACTTC.

The DNA of the CDR3 is TGTGCCAGCAGTTCCCCGGGACAGGGGTATGATGAAGCTTTCTTT. Protein: CASSSPGQGYDEAFF. This chain connects TRBV5-4 to TRBJ1-1, with 10 bases matching TRBD1. The germline V gene encodes CDR1 SGHNT and CDR2 YYREEE (reference sequence). J was trimmed by 7 bases and V by 5 bases; bases with no gene match: 11. CDR3 length: 15 residues.

This chain connects TRBV18 to TRBJ2-1; 8 positions match TRBD1. In germline, CDR1 is KGHSH, CDR2 LQKENI. The CDR3 consists of 15 residues. J gave up 5 bases and V 2 bases, and 5 bases lay outside the gene matches. CDR3 residues: CASSPYQGANNEQFF. For the CDR3, the DNA is TGTGCCAGCTCACCATATCAGGGGGCGAACAATGAGCAGTTCTTC.

V is TRBV2 and J is TRBJ2-3; tentatively, D is TRBD1 (5 bases). In germline, CDR1 is SNHLY, CDR2 FYNNEI. The CDR3 runs to 15 residues. V gave up 6 bases and J gave up 1 base, with 14 bases separating them. CDR3 sequence (DNA): TGTGCCAGCAGGGAACGGACAACGGGCACAGATACGCAGTATTTT. Translated, it gives CASRERTTGTDTQYF.

This chain joins TRBV9 and TRBJ1-2; TRBD1 matches at 8 bases. Germline V CDR1 and CDR2: SGDLS, YYNGEE. J was trimmed by 8 bases and V by 4 bases; bases with no gene match: 16. The CDR3 covers 16 residues. CDR3 coding DNA: TGTGCCAGCAGCCCCAGAGAGCAGGGGGCGGGAAGAGGCTACACCTTC. Protein product: CASSPREQGAGRGYTF. Full variable domain (missing parts from reference TRBV9 and TRBJ1-2): DSGVTQTPKHLITATGQRVTLRCSPRSGDLSVYWYQQSLDQGLQFLIQYYNGEERAKGNILERFSAQQFPDLHSELNLSSLELGDSALYFCASSPREQGAGRGYTFGSGTRLTVV.

This clone was observed a few times. V and J are TRBV6-4 and TRBJ1-1, with 11 bases fitting TRBD1. Looked up from germline, CDR1 is MRHNA and CDR2 is SNTAGT. CDR3 length: 14 amino acids. The V gene end was trimmed by 4 bases and the J gene end by 4 bases; junction bases not matched to a gene: 2. CDR3 sequence: CASSAGTGGTEAFF. In nucleotides, the CDR3 is TGTGCCAGCAGTGCCGGGACAGGGGGCACTGAAGCTTTCTTT.

The V gene is TRBV28, the J gene TRBJ1-4, with a possible D match to TRBD1 (5 bases). V dropped 6 bases and J dropped 7 bases, with 9 bases sitting between them. Germline CDR1 and CDR2: MDHEN and SYDVKM. CDR3 length: 12 residues. Written as DNA, the CDR3 is TGTGCCAGCAGGTCGGGGGGTGAAAAACTGTTTTTT. Its protein is CASRSGGEKLFF.

This chain joins TRBV2 and TRBJ2-7, with D perhaps TRBD2 (5 bases). V shed 6 bases and J shed 2 bases, with 14 bases lying between them. Per germline, CDR1 SNHLY and CDR2 FYNNEI. This CDR3 is built from 14 residues. CDR3: CASSSPPGTYEQYF. The CDR3 DNA reads as TGTGCCAGCAGCTCCCCTCCGGGAACCTACGAGCAGTACTTC.

The count of this clone is one. The rearrangement uses TRBV5-1 and TRBJ2-3; 12 bases match TRBD1. The J segment lost 6 bases and the V segment lost 2 bases, leaving 4 bases of the junction unmatched. Germline V gives CDR1 SGHRS, CDR2 YFSETQ. The CDR3 is made up of 15 amino acids. The CDR3 loop is CASSLGTGGWDTQYF. The CDR3, as DNA: TGCGCCAGCAGCTTAGGGACAGGGGGCTGGGATACGCAGTATTTT. The complete variable domain, with remaining parts taken from reference TRBV5-1 and TRBJ2-3, reads KAGVTQTPRYLIKTRGQQVTLSCSPISGHRSVSWYQQTPGQGLQFLFEYFSETQRNKGNFPGRFSGRQFSNSRSEMNVSTLELGDSALYLCASSLGTGGWDTQYFGPGTRLTVL.

A remark on this clone: Distinct nucleotide sequences in the sample also encode this CDR3. This chain uses TRBV6-5 with TRBJ1-1; possible D gene TRBD1, 5 bases. Looked up from germline, CDR1 is MNHEY and CDR2 is SVGAGI. V shed 2 bases and J shed 1 base, with 8 bases lying between them. The CDR3 has 14 residues. CDR3 nucleotides: TGTGCCAGCAGTTACGGAGGGACGAACACTGAAGCTTTCTTT. It specifies CASSYGGTNTEAFF.

The chain combines TRBV7-9 with TRBJ1-2; 12 bases fit TRBD1. CDR3 size: 16 residues. V shed 5 bases, J shed 0 bases, and the junction held 4 bases outside the gene matches. Germline CDR1 and CDR2: SEHNR and FQNEAQ (reference sequence). The DNA for the CDR3 is TGTGCCAGCAGCCAGGGACAGGGGGCCCCTAACTATGGCTACACCTTC. Its translation: CASSQGQGAPNYGYTF.

This clone was detected only once. The chain links TRBV5-1 to TRBJ2-7, with D possibly matching TRBD1 (6 bases). Germline assignment: CDR1 SGHRS and CDR2 YFSETQ. The CDR3 spans 13 residues. Between the trimmed V and J ends, which lost 4 bases and 2 bases, there was a span of 10 bases. The CDR3 sequence is CASSRGIAYEQYF. The CDR3, as DNA: TGCGCCAGCAGCAGGGGGATTGCCTACGAGCAGTACTTC.

The chain uses TRBV5-4 and TRBJ1-2; 9 nucleotides align to TRBD1. V trimming: 2 bases; J trimming: 6 bases; junction bases outside the gene matches: 8. Per the germline V gene, CDR1 is SGHNT and CDR2 is YYREEE (reference sequence). The CDR3 loop spans 15 amino acids. DNA of the CDR3: TGTGCCAGCAGCTTACCGGGACAGGGTTGGAATGGCTACACCTTC. Translation: CASSLPGQGWNGYTF.

CDR3 loop: CASRRQGGGEAFF. The CDR3 DNA reads TGTGCCAGCAGGAGACAGGGGGGCGGAGAAGCTTTCTTT. This chain joins TRBV12-3 or TRBV12-4 and TRBJ1-1; 9 bases are a match to TRBD1. V was clipped by 6 bases and J by 8 bases; unmatched bases: 7. The CDR3 totals 13 residues.

This clone was picked up one time. The CDR3 nucleotides are TGTGCCAGCAGTTTAAGGGGGGGGTACCAGCCCCAGCATTTT. Its protein product is CASSLRGGYQPQHF. The chain joins TRBV28 to TRBJ1-5; perhaps TRBD1 as D (6 bases). CDR3 length: 14 amino acids. V lost 2 bases to trimming and J lost 7 bases, with 12 bases between them. Per germline, CDR1 MDHEN and CDR2 SYDVKM.

This sequence joins TRBV18 and TRBJ2-5, with TRBD1 identical over 9 bases. The germline V gene has CDR1 KGHSH and CDR2 LQKENI. J gave up 2 bases and V 6 bases, and 16 bases lay outside the gene matches. The CDR3 sequence is 18 residues long. The CDR3 coding sequence is TGTGCCAGCTCGCTGAACGGACGGGACAGGGTAGGGCAAGAGACCCAGTACTTC. Encoded protein: CASSLNGRDRVGQETQYF. The whole variable domain, remainder taken from reference TRBV18 and TRBJ2-5, is NAGVMQNPRHLVRRRGQEARLRCSPMKGHSHVYWYRQLPEEGLKFMVYLQKENIIDESGMPKERFSAEFPKEGPSILRIQQVVRGDSAAYFCASSLNGRDRVGQETQYFGPGTRLLVL.

This clone was picked up one time. This chain joins TRBV30 and TRBJ2-7, with 8 bases that match TRBD2. After removal of 3 bases from V and 2 bases from J, the junction contained 6 bases not matched to a gene. CDR1 GTSNPN and CDR2 SVGIG come from the germline V gene (reference sequence). The CDR3 consists of 14 residues. Here the CDR3 DNA reads TGTGCCTGGAGAAGCACTAGCGGAACCTACGAGCAGTACTTC. It encodes CAWRSTSGTYEQYF.

The rearrangement links TRBV7-9 to TRBJ2-1; 8 bases align to TRBD2. This CDR3 spans 15 amino acids. V lost 1 base, J lost 7 bases, and 6 bases stayed unmatched. From germline, CDR1 is SEHNR and CDR2 FQNEAQ (reference sequence). The CDR3 coding sequence is TGTGCCAGCAGCTTAGGTCAGCGGGAGCGGAATGAGCAGTTCTTC. Protein product: CASSLGQRERNEQFF. Variable domain in full (rest from reference TRBV7-9 and TRBJ2-1): DTGVSQNPRHKITKRGQNVTFRCDPISEHNRLYWYRQTLGQGPEFLTYFQNEAQLEKSRLLSDRFSAERPKGSFSTLEIQRTEQGDSAMYLCASSLGQRERNEQFFGPGTRLTVL.

The rearrangement joins TRBV5-4 to TRBJ1-2; the D is unclear. The CDR3 loop spans 14 amino acids. The V gene's germline CDR1 is SGHNT and CDR2 YYREEE (reference sequence). V gave up 0 bases and J gave up 4 bases, with 10 bases separating them. DNA of the CDR3: TGTGCCAGCAGCTTGGCCACACGTCTCTATGGCTACACCTTC. Protein: CASSLATRLYGYTF.

In this sample, this clone turned up a few times. The chain couples TRBV11-1 to TRBJ1-3, with D possibly being TRBD1 (5 bases). The ends were cut back, 5 bases at V and 2 bases at J, with 10 bases in the middle. There are 14 residues in the CDR3. Germline lookup yields CDR1 SGHAT and CDR2 FQDESV (reference sequence). The chain's CDR3 is CASSATGAGNTIYF. The CDR3 DNA is TGTGCCAGCAGCGCCACAGGTGCTGGAAACACCATATATTTT.